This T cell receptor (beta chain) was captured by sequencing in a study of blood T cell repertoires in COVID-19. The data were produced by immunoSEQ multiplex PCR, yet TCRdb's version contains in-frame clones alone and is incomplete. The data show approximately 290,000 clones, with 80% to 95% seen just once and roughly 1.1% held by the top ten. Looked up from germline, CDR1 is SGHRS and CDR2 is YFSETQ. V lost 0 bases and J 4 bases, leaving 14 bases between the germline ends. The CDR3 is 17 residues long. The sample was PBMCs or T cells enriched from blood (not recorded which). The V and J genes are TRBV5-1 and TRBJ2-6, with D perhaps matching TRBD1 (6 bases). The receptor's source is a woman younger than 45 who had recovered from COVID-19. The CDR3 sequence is CASSLARPGTGANVLTF. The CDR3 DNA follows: TGCGCCAGCAGCTTGGCGAGGCCCGGGACAGGGGCCAACGTCCTGACTTTC. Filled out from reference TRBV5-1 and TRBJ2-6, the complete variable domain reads KAGVTQTPRYLIKTRGQQVTLSCSPISGHRSVSWYQQTPGQGLQFLFEYFSETQRNKGNFPGRFSGRQFSNSRSEMNVSTLELGDSALYLCASSLARPGTGANVLTFGAGSRLTVL.